This T cell receptor beta chain comes out of a study of yellow fever vaccine responses in identical twins. Each CDR3 protein is one row after TCRdb ran MiXCR on the RT-PCR reads. Of 2,100 or so distinct CDR3 sequences in the sample, 80% to 90% were seen once. Germline V CDR1 and CDR2: SQVTM, ANQGSEA. This CDR3 spans 13 amino acids. The V end was cut by 5 bases, the J end by 4 bases, with 14 bases between. The starting material was T cells from blood (PBMCs), unsorted or a sorted subset (not recorded which), obtained before or after yellow fever vaccination (not recorded which). The source of this sequence is a woman aged 18-29 years who received the yellow fever vaccine. The chain has TRBV29-1 and TRBJ1-1, with D possibly being TRBD1 (6 bases). The CDR3: CSVTTGAGTEAFF. CDR3 nucleotide sequence: TGCAGCGTTACTACGGGGGCCGGCACTGAAGCTTTCTTT.